The 21 T cell receptor beta chains given below trace back to one sample, sequenced in a study of blood T cell repertoires in COVID-19. The method was immunoSEQ multiplex PCR; TCRdb's version includes in-frame clones alone and lacks a portion of them. Of approximately 290,000 clones listed, approximately 89% are singletons. The sample comprised peripheral blood. These receptors were obtained from a woman aged 60-70 years with acute or convalescent COVID-19.

V is TRBV9 and J is TRBJ2-3; D possibly corresponds to TRBD2 (6 bases). CDR3 length: 14 residues. V gave up 2 bases and J gave up 4 bases, with 11 bases separating them. The germline CDR1 and CDR2 sequences are SGDLS and YYNGEE. The CDR3 nucleotides read TGTGCCAGCAGCGTTGACGGGGGAGCAGATACGCAGTATTTT. It is translated as CASSVDGGADTQYF.

V is TRBV18 and J is TRBJ1-5, with 9 bases that match TRBD1. The CDR3 covers 15 residues. V trimming: 3 bases; J trimming: 4 bases; junction bases outside the gene matches: 4. CDR1 is KGHSH and CDR2 is LQKENI in the germline V gene. CDR3: CASSPSDRGNQPQHF. The CDR3 DNA reads TGTGCCAGCTCACCGTCGGACAGGGGTAATCAGCCCCAGCATTTT.

The V gene is TRBV5-6, the J gene TRBJ1-5, with D uncertain. Germline assignment: CDR1 SGHDT and CDR2 YYEEEE. V was trimmed by 0 bases and J by 9 bases, leaving 16 bases between them. CDR3 length equals 15 residues. CDR3 amino acids: CASSLVGTAGGPQHF. The CDR3 DNA reads as TGTGCCAGCAGCTTGGTCGGCACCGCAGGTGGGCCCCAGCATTTT.

The rearrangement uses TRBV7-3 and TRBJ1-6; 9 bases fit TRBD1. Unmatched junction bases numbered 6, after V lost 5 bases and J lost 10 bases. Germline CDR1 SGHTA, CDR2 FQGTGA. The CDR3 covers 14 residues. The chain's CDR3 is CASSAQGAESPLHF. CDR3 DNA sequence: TGTGCCAGCAGCGCACAGGGGGCCGAATCACCCCTCCACTTT.

Here the CDR3 DNA reads TGTGCCAGTAGTCCCAAGACTGGGGCCCGGAATCAGCCCCAGCATTTT. Residues: CASSPKTGARNQPQHF. The rearrangement joins TRBV19 to TRBJ1-5; D possibly corresponds to TRBD1 (5 bases). Germline V gene sequence: CDR1 LNHDA, CDR2 SQIVND (reference sequence). CDR3 length: 16 residues. V lost 5 bases and J 4 bases, leaving 18 bases between the germline ends.

V is TRBV4-2 and J is TRBJ1-4, with 7 positions matching TRBD1. Germline CDR1 is LGHNA and CDR2 is YNFKEQ. The CDR3 length is 14 residues. The V gene end was trimmed by 3 bases and the J gene end by 6 bases; junction bases not matched to a gene: 4. The CDR3 nucleotides are TGTGCCAGCAGCCAGGGGACAGTGGATGAAAAACTGTTTTTT. This sequence encodes CASSQGTVDEKLFF.

The rearrangement joins TRBV5-5 to TRBJ1-2, with D possibly TRBD1 on 5 matching bases. In germline, CDR1 is SGHKS, CDR2 YYEKEE (reference sequence). Trimming shortened V by 4 bases and J by 4 bases, and 17 bases separated the two germline ends. The CDR3 extends over 15 amino acids. The CDR3 protein is CASSRGWEPSYGYTF. CDR3 sequence (DNA): TGTGCCAGCAGCAGGGGTTGGGAACCTTCCTATGGCTACACCTTC.

The V and J genes are TRBV29-1 and TRBJ1-4; D is undetermined. V was pared by 4 bases and J by 5 bases, with 5 bases between. The CDR3 contains 11 residues. Germline CDR1 SQVTM, CDR2 ANQGSEA. The CDR3, as DNA: TGCAGCGTTGGCGGGAATGAAAAACTGTTTTTT. Its translation: CSVGGNEKLFF.

For this clone: This same CDR3 is encoded by further DNA sequences in the sample. The CDR3 region is CASSFLGSGANVLTF. CDR3 sequence (DNA): TGTGCCAGCAGTTTCCTAGGCTCTGGGGCCAACGTCCTGACTTTC. The chain uses TRBV27 and TRBJ2-6, with D unclear. The V end lost 3 bases, the J end lost 0 bases, and 6 bases lay between the germline ends. Germline-derived CDR1 and CDR2 are MNHEY and SMNVEV (reference sequence). This CDR3 region has 15 residues.

The chain is built from TRBV7-8 and TRBJ2-3; 9 bases agree with TRBD1. CDR3 length: 15 amino acids. With V trimmed by 7 bases and J by 1 base, 6 bases remained unmatched. Germline values: CDR1 SGHVS, CDR2 FQNEAQ. DNA of the CDR3: TGTGCCAGCACCAAGGGACAGGGTGGCACAGATACGCAGTATTTT. It encodes CASTKGQGGTDTQYF. Full variable domain (outside the CDR3, taken from reference TRBV7-8 and TRBJ2-3): GAGVSQSPRYKVAKRGQDVALRCDPISGHVSLFWYQQALGQGPEFLTYFQNEAQLDKSGLPSDRFFAERPEGSVSTLKIQRTQQEDSAVYLCASTKGQGGTDTQYFGPGTRLTVL.

This sequence joins TRBV4-3 and TRBJ2-7; 7 bases map to TRBD2. Trimming took 3 bases from V and 2 from J; bases not matched to a gene: 13. This CDR3 comprises 17 residues. Germline values: CDR1 LGHNA, CDR2 YSLEER. The CDR3 bases are TGCGCCAGCAGCCAGGGAAAACCGGGACTAAAGGCCTACGAGCAGTACTTC. Translating gives CASSQGKPGLKAYEQYF.

The chain has TRBV18 and TRBJ2-6; the match to TRBD1 covers 8 bases. CDR1 is KGHSH, CDR2 LQKENI, per germline. V trimming: 4 bases; J trimming: 0 bases; junction bases outside the gene matches: 14. The CDR3 has 20 amino acids. CDR3 in amino acids: CASSLYEDRVSLSGANVLTF. DNA of the CDR3: TGTGCCAGCTCACTGTATGAGGACAGGGTGTCACTCTCTGGGGCCAACGTCCTGACTTTC.

The J gene is TRBJ2-2, the V gene TRBV7-2; possible D gene TRBD2, 7 bases. Germline CDR1 reads SGHTA; CDR2 reads FQGNSA. CDR3 length: 16 amino acids. V lost 4 bases and J lost 6, with 18 bases in between. The CDR3 loop is CASSSTRRGGPGELFF. The DNA of the CDR3 is TGTGCCAGCAGCTCGACTAGGAGGGGGGGTCCCGGGGAGCTGTTTTTT.

The chain is built from TRBV5-5 and TRBJ2-7, with D possibly matching TRBD1 (6 bases). Trimming removed 4 bases at V and 0 bases at J, with 11 bases between. Germline CDR1 and CDR2: SGHKS and YYEKEE (reference sequence). This CDR3 region has 14 residues. The CDR3 DNA reads as TGTGCCAGCAGCCCCCGGGACATCTCCTACGAGCAGTACTTC. Protein sequence: CASSPRDISYEQYF.

V and J are TRBV7-9 and TRBJ1-2; D remains unclear. The CDR3 is made up of 14 amino acids. The germline V and J ends were trimmed by 0 bases and 8 bases, with 13 bases remaining between them. In germline, CDR1 is SEHNR, CDR2 FQNEAQ (reference sequence). The CDR3 DNA reads as TGTGCCAGCAGCTTAGCAACGCCAGCGAACGGCTACACCTTC. Translation: CASSLATPANGYTF.

V and J are TRBV9 and TRBJ2-7, with 8 bases lining up with TRBD2. CDR3 length equals 15 residues. The germline V gene has CDR1 SGDLS and CDR2 YYNGEE. The V gene end was trimmed by 4 bases and the J gene end by 3 bases; junction bases not matched to a gene: 9. In nucleotides, the CDR3 is TGTGCCAGCAGCCCTGGAGGTCTAGCGGGCTACGAGCAGTACTTC. Its translation is CASSPGGLAGYEQYF.

The CDR3 reads CASSIEDRGWQPQHF. CDR3 nucleotides: TGTGCCAGTAGTATAGAGGACAGGGGTTGGCAGCCCCAGCATTTT. V usage is TRBV19 and J usage is TRBJ1-5, with 9 nucleotides matching TRBD1. The CDR3 sequence is 15 residues long. V shed 0 bases and J 7 bases; nucleotides not matched to a gene: 4. CDR1 is LNHDA, CDR2 SQIVND, per germline (reference sequence).

J is TRBJ2-7 and V is TRBV6-1, with 8 bases that match TRBD2. Germline loops: CDR1 MNHNS, CDR2 SASEGT. The V and J ends lost 5 bases and 2 bases, in that order; junction bases with no gene match: 8. There are 15 residues in the CDR3. CDR3 DNA sequence: TGTGCCAGCAGTTTCTTCGGGGGGGAGGCCTACGAGCAGTACTTC. Protein product: CASSFFGGEAYEQYF.

The chain links TRBV19 to TRBJ1-1; 9 bases line up with TRBD1. Germline CDR1 LNHDA, CDR2 SQIVND (reference sequence). The trim removed 5 bases at V and 0 bases at J, leaving 1 base unmatched. This CDR3 has 14 residues. CDR3 residues: CASSGQGLNTEAFF. In DNA form, the CDR3 reads TGTGCCAGTAGTGGACAGGGGTTGAACACTGAAGCTTTCTTT.

About this clone itself: Sequence at one end of the junction differs from germline and may be a read error. V and J are TRBV28 and TRBJ1-2; possible D gene TRBD1, 6 bases. CDR3 length: 18 amino acids. Germline V CDR1 and CDR2: MDHEN, SYDVKM. CDR3 amino acids: CASSFSSWTELSKYGYTF. The CDR3 DNA sequence: TGTGCCAGCAGTTTTTCTTCTTGGACAGAGCTATCTAAGTATGGCTACACCTTC.

The V and J genes are TRBV5-6 and TRBJ2-2; D uncertain. There are 12 residues in the CDR3. Germline V gene data show CDR1 as SGHDT and CDR2 as YYEEEE. Trimming removed 3 bases from V and 6 bases from J, with 6 bases in between. The CDR3 reads CASSSVSGELFF. CDR3 DNA sequence: TGTGCCAGCAGCTCAGTCTCCGGGGAGCTGTTTTTT.